The present TCR beta chain was sequenced within a study of CD8 T cells in ankylosing spondylitis. TCRdb reprocessed the 5' RACE reads via MiXCR and lists one record per CDR3 protein. The sample carries 200,000 to 300,000 distinct CDR3 sequences, roughly 32% recorded once. The CDR3 spans 13 residues. With V trimmed by 7 bases and J by 5 bases, 9 bases remained unmatched. CDR1 is SQVTM, CDR2 ANQGSEA, per germline. Study-level results: A motif in TCR beta, a set of roughly eight highly homologous variants, appeared characteristic of ankylosing spondylitis blood.

This clonotype was seen more than once but under ten times. The antigen is undetermined. V gene TRBV29-1 combines with J gene TRBJ2-7; 9 positions agree with TRBD1. This TCR came from a male donor with ankylosing spondylitis or in good health (not recorded which). Material for sequencing was blood, either unsorted or a sorted T cell fraction (not recorded which). CDR3 DNA: TGCAGCGGCGGACAGGGGACCGGGAACGAGCAGTACTTC. It specifies CSGGQGTGNEQYF.